This entry is about one TCR beta chain. The data originate from a study of T cell clonotyping in hematopoietic cell transplantation. The repertoire was sequenced with immunoSEQ multiplex PCR; TCRdb's copy has only in-frame clones and lacks some. The sample shows around 37,000 clones, approximately 95% of them seen only once. Germline V lookup: CDR1 MNHNS, CDR2 SASEGT. The V and J ends lost 0 bases and 3 bases, in that order; junction bases with no gene match: 5. This CDR3 region has 17 residues. The receptor comes from a man between 25 and 39 years old in good health. Some clones in this sample may be carry-over from other donors' samples. V is TRBV6-1 and J is TRBJ2-3; 11 nucleotides line up with TRBD2. Sequenced material: peripheral blood mononuclear cells. The CDR3 loop is CASSEASSGGATDTQYF. The CDR3 DNA reads as TGTGCCAGCAGTGAAGCAAGTAGCGGGGGGGCTACAGATACGCAGTATTTT.